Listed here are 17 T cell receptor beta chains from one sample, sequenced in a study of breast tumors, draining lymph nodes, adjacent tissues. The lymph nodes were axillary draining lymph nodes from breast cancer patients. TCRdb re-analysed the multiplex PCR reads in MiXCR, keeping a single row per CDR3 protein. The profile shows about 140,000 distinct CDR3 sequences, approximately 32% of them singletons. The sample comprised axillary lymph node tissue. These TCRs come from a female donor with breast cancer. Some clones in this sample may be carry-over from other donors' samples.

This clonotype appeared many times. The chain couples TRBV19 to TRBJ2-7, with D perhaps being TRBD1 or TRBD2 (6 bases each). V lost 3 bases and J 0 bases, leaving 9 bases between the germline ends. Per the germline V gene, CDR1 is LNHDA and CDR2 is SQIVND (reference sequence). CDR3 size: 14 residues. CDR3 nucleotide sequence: TGTGCCAGTAGTATTGGAGGGGGCTCCTACGAGCAGTACTTC. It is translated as CASSIGGGSYEQYF.

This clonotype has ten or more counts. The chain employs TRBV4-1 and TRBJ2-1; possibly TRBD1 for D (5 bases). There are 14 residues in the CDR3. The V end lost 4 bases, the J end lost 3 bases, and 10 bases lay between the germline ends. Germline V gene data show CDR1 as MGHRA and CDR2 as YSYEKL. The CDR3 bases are TGCGCCAGCAGCCGACCTACAGGCTACAATGAGCAGTTCTTC. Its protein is CASSRPTGYNEQFF.

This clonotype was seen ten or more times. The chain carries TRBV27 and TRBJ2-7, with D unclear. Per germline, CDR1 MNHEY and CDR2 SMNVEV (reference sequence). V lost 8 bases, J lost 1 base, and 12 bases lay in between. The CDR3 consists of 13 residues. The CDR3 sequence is CASLFLRSYEQYV. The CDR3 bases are TGTGCCAGCCTCTTCCTCAGGTCCTACGAGCAGTACGTC.

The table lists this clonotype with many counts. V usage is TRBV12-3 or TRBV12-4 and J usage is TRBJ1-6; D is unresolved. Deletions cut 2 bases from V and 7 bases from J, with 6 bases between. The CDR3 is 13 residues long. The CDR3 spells CASSLRENSPLHF. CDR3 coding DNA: TGTGCCAGCAGTTTAAGAGAAAATTCACCCCTCCACTTT.

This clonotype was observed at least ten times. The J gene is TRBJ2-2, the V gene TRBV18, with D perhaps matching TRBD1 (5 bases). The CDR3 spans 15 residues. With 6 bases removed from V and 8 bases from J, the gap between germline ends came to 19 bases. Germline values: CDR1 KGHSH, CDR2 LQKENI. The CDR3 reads CASSPSGLEGGELFF. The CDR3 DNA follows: TGTGCCAGCTCCCCATCAGGGCTCGAAGGAGGGGAGCTGTTTTTT.

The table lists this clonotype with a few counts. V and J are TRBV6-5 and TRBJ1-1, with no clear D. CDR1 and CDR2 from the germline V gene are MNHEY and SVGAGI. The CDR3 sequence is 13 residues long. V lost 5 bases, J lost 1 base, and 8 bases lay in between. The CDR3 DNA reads TGTGCCAGCAGTCGTTTTGAGAACACTGAAGCTTTCTTT. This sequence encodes CASSRFENTEAFF.

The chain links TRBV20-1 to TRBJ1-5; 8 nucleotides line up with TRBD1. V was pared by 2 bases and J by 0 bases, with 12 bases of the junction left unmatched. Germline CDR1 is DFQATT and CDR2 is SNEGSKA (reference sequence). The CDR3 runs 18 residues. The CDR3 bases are TGCAGTGCTAGAATGTGGGGGCAGGGGGCGGGTAGCAATCAGCCCCAGCATTTT. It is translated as CSARMWGQGAGSNQPQHF.

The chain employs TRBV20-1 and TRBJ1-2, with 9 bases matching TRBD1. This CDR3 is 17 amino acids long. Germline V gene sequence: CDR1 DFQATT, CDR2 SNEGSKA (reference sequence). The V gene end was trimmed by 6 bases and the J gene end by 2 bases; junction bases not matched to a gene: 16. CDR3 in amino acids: CSASSRGQGIENYGYTF. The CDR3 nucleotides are TGCAGTGCCAGCAGCAGGGGACAGGGAATCGAGAACTATGGCTACACCTTC.

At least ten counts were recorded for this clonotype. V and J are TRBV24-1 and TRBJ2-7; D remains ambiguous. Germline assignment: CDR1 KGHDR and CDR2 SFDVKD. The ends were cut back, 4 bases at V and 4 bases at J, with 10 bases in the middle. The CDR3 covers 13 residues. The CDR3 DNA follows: TGTGCCACCAGTGACGCAGGCAGATACGAGCAGTACTTC. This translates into CATSDAGRYEQYF.

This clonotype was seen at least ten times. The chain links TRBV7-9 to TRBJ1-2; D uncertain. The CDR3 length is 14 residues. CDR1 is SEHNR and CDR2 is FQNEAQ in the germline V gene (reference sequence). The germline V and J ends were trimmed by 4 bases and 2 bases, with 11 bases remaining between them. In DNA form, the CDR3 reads TGTGCCAGCAGCTCGCATACGGCCAACTATGGCTACACCTTC. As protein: CASSSHTANYGYTF.

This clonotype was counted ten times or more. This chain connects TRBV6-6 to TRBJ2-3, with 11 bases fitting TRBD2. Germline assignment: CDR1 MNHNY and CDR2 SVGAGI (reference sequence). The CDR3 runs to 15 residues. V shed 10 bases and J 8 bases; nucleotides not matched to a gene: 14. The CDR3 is CATQPPGLAVGTQYF. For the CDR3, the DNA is TGTGCCACCCAACCACCGGGACTAGCGGTTGGTACGCAGTATTTT.

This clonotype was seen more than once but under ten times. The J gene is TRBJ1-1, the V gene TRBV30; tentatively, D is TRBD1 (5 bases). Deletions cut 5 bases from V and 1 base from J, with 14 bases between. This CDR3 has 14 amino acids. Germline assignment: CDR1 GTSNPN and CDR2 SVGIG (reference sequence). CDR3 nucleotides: TGTGCCTGGGGGGCGATGCGGTGGAACACTGAAGCTTTCTTT. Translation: CAWGAMRWNTEAFF.

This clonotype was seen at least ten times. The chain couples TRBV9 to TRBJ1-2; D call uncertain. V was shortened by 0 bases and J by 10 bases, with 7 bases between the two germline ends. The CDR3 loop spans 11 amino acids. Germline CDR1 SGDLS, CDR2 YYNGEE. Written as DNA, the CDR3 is TGTGCCAGCAGCGTAGGGGATGCCTACACCTTC. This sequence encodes CASSVGDAYTF.

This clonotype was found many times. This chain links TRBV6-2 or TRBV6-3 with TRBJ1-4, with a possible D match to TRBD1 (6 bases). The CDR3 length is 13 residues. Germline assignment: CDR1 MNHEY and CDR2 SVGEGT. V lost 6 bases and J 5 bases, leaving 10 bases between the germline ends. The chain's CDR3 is CASSLDRNEKLFF. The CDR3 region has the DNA TGTGCCAGCAGCCTCGACAGGAATGAAAAACTGTTTTTT.

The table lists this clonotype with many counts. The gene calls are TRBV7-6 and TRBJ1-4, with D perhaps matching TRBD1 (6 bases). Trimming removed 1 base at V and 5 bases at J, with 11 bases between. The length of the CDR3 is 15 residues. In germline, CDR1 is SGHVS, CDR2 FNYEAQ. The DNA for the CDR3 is TGTGCCAGCAGCTTAGTGACAGGACCAAATGAAAAACTGTTTTTT. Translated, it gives CASSLVTGPNEKLFF.

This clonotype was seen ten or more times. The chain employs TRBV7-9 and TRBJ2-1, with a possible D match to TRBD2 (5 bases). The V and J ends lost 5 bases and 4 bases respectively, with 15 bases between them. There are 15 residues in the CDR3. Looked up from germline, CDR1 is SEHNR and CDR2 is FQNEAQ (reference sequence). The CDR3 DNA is TGTGCCAGCAGCCGACTACGGACCGATTACAATGAGCAGTTCTTC. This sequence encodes CASSRLRTDYNEQFF. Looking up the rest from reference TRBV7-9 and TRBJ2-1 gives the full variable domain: DTGVSQNPRHKITKRGQNVTFRCDPISEHNRLYWYRQTLGQGPEFLTYFQNEAQLEKSRLLSDRFSAERPKGSFSTLEIQRTEQGDSAMYLCASSRLRTDYNEQFFGPGTRLTVL.

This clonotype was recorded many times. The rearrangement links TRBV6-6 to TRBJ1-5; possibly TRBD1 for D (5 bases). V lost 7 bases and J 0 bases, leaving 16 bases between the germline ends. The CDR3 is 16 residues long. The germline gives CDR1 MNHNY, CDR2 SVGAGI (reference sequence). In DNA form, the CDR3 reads TGTGCCAGCACCCACGGGGCAGGTTATAGCAATCAGCCCCAGCATTTT. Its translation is CASTHGAGYSNQPQHF.